What follows are 28 T cell receptor beta chains derived from one specimen sequenced in a study of blood T cell repertoires in COVID-19. This table comes from immunoSEQ multiplex PCR, and its TCRdb copy is limited to in-frame clones, with some not included. Of roughly 100,000 clones in the sample, 88% were seen once. The sample taken for sequencing was peripheral blood. The receptors derive from a middle-aged man with COVID-19, enrolled during active disease.

This chain connects TRBV4-3 to TRBJ1-2; maybe TRBD1 (5 bases). This CDR3 has 15 residues. V shed 2 bases and J shed 2 bases, with 12 bases lying between them. Germline assignment: CDR1 LGHNA and CDR2 YSLEER. The CDR3 loop is CASSQTGTRNYGYTF. CDR3 coding DNA: TGCGCCAGCAGCCAAACCGGGACTCGAAACTATGGCTACACCTTC.

V gene TRBV7-2 combines with J gene TRBJ1-1, with 9 bases identical to TRBD1. V lost 4 bases to trimming and J lost 1 base; unmatched junction nucleotides: 1. The CDR3 extends over 14 amino acids. CDR1 and CDR2 (germline): SGHTA, FQGNSA. CDR3 amino acids: CASSSQGANTEAFF. For the CDR3, the DNA is TGTGCCAGCAGCTCACAGGGGGCGAACACTGAAGCTTTCTTT.

The rearrangement links TRBV6-1 to TRBJ1-2, with TRBD1 identical over 8 bases. This CDR3 is built from 14 residues. J lost 3 bases, V lost 2 bases, and 2 bases had no gene match. Per the germline V gene, CDR1 is MNHNS and CDR2 is SASEGT. The CDR3 region has the DNA TGTGCCAGCAGTGAACAGGGGGCGGACTATGGCTACACCTTC. It is translated as CASSEQGADYGYTF.

This sequence joins TRBV4-1 and TRBJ2-5; D not resolved. This CDR3 spans 13 amino acids. CDR1 MGHRA and CDR2 YSYEKL come from the germline V gene. V lost 2 bases and J 4 bases, leaving 8 bases between the germline ends. The CDR3 DNA is TGCGCCAGCAGCCAACTCTCGAGAGAGACCCAGTACTTC. Residues: CASSQLSRETQYF.

The rearrangement links TRBV27 to TRBJ1-5; D is perhaps TRBD1 (5 bases). The CDR3 length is 17 residues. Trimming removed 5 bases at V and 5 bases at J, with 22 bases between. Germline V lookup: CDR1 MNHEY, CDR2 SMNVEV (reference sequence). The CDR3 reads CASSPIAGGRGYQPQHF. CDR3 DNA sequence: TGTGCCAGCAGTCCAATCGCGGGGGGTCGGGGGTATCAGCCCCAGCATTTT.

The genes are TRBV15 and TRBJ1-1; no reliable D call. Germline lookup yields CDR1 LNHNV and CDR2 YYDKDF (reference sequence). V was clipped by 0 bases and J by 9 bases, with 11 bases between them. This CDR3 spans 13 amino acids. The CDR3 is CATSRDGGGKAFF. The CDR3 DNA reads TGTGCCACCAGCAGAGATGGAGGAGGGAAAGCTTTCTTT. Full variable domain (rest looked up from reference TRBV15 and TRBJ1-1): DAMVIQNPRYQVTQFGKPVTLSCSQTLNHNVMYWYQQKSSQAPKLLFHYYDKDFNNEADTPDNFQSRRPNTSFCFLDIRSPGLGDTAMYLCATSRDGGGKAFFGQGTRLTVV.

A single count supports this clone. This rearrangement joins TRBV5-1 to TRBJ2-3; 9 bases are a match to TRBD1. Germline trimming cut 4 bases from V and 1 base from J; bases unmatched to any gene: 4. The CDR3 contains 15 residues. Per germline, CDR1 SGHRS and CDR2 YFSETQ. The DNA for the CDR3 is TGCGCCAGCAGCCTACAGGGGGCTCGCACAGATACGCAGTATTTT. Amino acids: CASSLQGARTDTQYF.

The chain joins TRBV5-1 to TRBJ2-3; D is unclear. CDR3 length: 13 amino acids. Germline lookup yields CDR1 SGHRS and CDR2 YFSETQ. Between the trimmed V and J ends, which lost 0 bases and 4 bases, there was a span of 6 bases. CDR3 coding DNA: TGCGCCAGCAGCTTGGTAGCCCCAGATACGCAGTATTTT. As protein: CASSLVAPDTQYF.

The rearrangement uses TRBV19 and TRBJ1-6; D may be TRBD1 (5 bases). Looked up from germline, CDR1 is LNHDA and CDR2 is SQIVND (reference sequence). This CDR3 region has 14 residues. V gave up 8 bases and J gave up 5 bases, with 13 bases separating them. The CDR3 DNA is TGTGCCAGTTCGGGGGGTCCCGATAATTCACCCCTCCACTTT. Translated, it gives CASSGGPDNSPLHF.

This chain uses TRBV9 with TRBJ1-3, with 7 bases identical to TRBD1. Germline CDR1 reads SGDLS; CDR2 reads YYNGEE. The CDR3 sequence is 16 residues long. V trimming: 2 bases; J trimming: 1 base; junction bases outside the gene matches: 6. CDR3 protein: CASSVRDRSSGNTIYF. CDR3 sequence (DNA): TGTGCCAGCAGCGTCCGGGACAGATCGTCTGGAAACACCATATATTTT.

This chain connects TRBV7-6 to TRBJ2-7; TRBD1 matches at 10 bases. Germline V CDR1 and CDR2: SGHVS, FNYEAQ. The CDR3 consists of 18 residues. Trimming cost V 0 bases and J 0 bases; bases outside gene matches: 8. In DNA, the CDR3 is TGTGCCAGCAGCTTAGCGAGGGCGGGACAGGGGAACTCCTACGAGCAGTACTTC. Its translation: CASSLARAGQGNSYEQYF.

The J gene is TRBJ1-2, the V gene TRBV5-1; no clear D gene. V dropped 4 bases and J dropped 4 bases, with 17 bases sitting between them. CDR1 is SGHRS, CDR2 YFSETQ, per germline. The CDR3 totals 15 residues. CDR3 sequence reads: CASSPRGPRGYGYTF. In DNA form, the CDR3 reads TGCGCCAGCAGCCCACGAGGCCCCCGGGGCTATGGCTACACCTTC.

V is TRBV2 and J is TRBJ2-5; D not resolved. The CDR3 runs 13 residues. V lost 4 bases and J 4 bases, leaving 10 bases between the germline ends. The germline V gene has CDR1 SNHLY and CDR2 FYNNEI. In DNA, the CDR3 is TGTGCCAGCAGTGTAAAACTCCGAGAGACCCAGTACTTC. The encoded protein is CASSVKLRETQYF.

The V and J genes are TRBV10-3 and TRBJ2-1, with TRBD1 identical over 10 bases. The CDR3 sequence is 14 residues long. The J segment lost 5 bases and the V segment lost 7 bases, leaving 5 bases of the junction unmatched. The germline CDR1 and CDR2 sequences are ENHRY and SYGVKD. The CDR3 is CAIKSGTGDNEQFF. CDR3 coding DNA: TGTGCCATCAAATCCGGGACAGGGGACAATGAGCAGTTCTTC.

The genes are TRBV20-1 and TRBJ1-5; D is uncertain. Germline V gives CDR1 DFQATT, CDR2 SNEGSKA (reference sequence). This CDR3 is built from 13 residues. V was clipped by 3 bases and J by 1 base, with 7 bases between them. CDR3 protein: CSASSGSNQPQHF. As DNA, the CDR3 is TGCAGTGCTAGTTCAGGCAGCAATCAGCCCCAGCATTTT.

The chain links TRBV7-8 to TRBJ2-2; the D gene is possibly TRBD2 (7 bases). The V gene's germline CDR1 is SGHVS and CDR2 FQNEAQ. CDR3 length equals 17 residues. V lost 5 bases and J 5 bases, leaving 21 bases between the germline ends. The CDR3 DNA sequence: TGTGCCAGCAGCCAGCTAACGGGGGGAAGGGGGACCGGGGAGCTGTTTTTT. It specifies CASSQLTGGRGTGELFF. Together with reference TRBV7-8 and TRBJ2-2, the CDR3 gives the full variable domain: GAGVSQSPRYKVAKRGQDVALRCDPISGHVSLFWYQQALGQGPEFLTYFQNEAQLDKSGLPSDRFFAERPEGSVSTLKIQRTQQEDSAVYLCASSQLTGGRGTGELFFGEGSRLTVL.

V usage is TRBV5-6 and J usage is TRBJ2-3; D is unresolved. The CDR3 has 13 amino acids. V lost 0 bases and J lost 0, with 2 bases in between. Germline CDR1 and CDR2: SGHDT and YYEEEE. CDR3 region: CASSLASTDTQYF. CDR3 bases: TGTGCCAGCAGCTTGGCTAGCACAGATACGCAGTATTTT.

This chain connects TRBV18 to TRBJ1-4, with TRBD1 as a possible D gene (6 bases). Germline values: CDR1 KGHSH, CDR2 LQKENI. There are 13 residues in the CDR3. V lost 6 bases, J lost 5 bases, and 10 bases lay in between. The CDR3 DNA is TGTGCCAGCTCCCCGGACAGAAATGAAAAACTGTTTTTT. Translation: CASSPDRNEKLFF.

The chain couples TRBV5-4 to TRBJ2-3; TRBD2 aligns across 12 bases. Germline V gene data show CDR1 as SGHNT and CDR2 as YYREEE (reference sequence). V gave up 7 bases and J gave up 3 bases; unmatched junction bases: 3. This CDR3 contains 14 residues. CDR3 coding DNA: TGTGCCAGCCTAGCGGGGGGGATAACAGATACGCAGTATTTT. Its protein is CASLAGGITDTQYF.

The V gene is TRBV6-5, the J gene TRBJ1-2; no reliable D call. Germline CDR1 MNHEY, CDR2 SVGAGI. The CDR3 is 15 amino acids. V was trimmed by 0 bases and J by 6 bases, leaving 14 bases between them. The CDR3: CASSYSSSPGNGYTF. For the CDR3, the DNA is TGTGCCAGCAGTTACTCGAGTTCTCCGGGGAATGGCTACACCTTC.

This clone was observed a single time. V is TRBV29-1 and J is TRBJ2-1; TRBD2 matches 8 bases. V lost 6 bases to trimming and J lost 12 bases; unmatched junction nucleotides: 19. The germline gives CDR1 SQVTM, CDR2 ANQGSEA. This CDR3 is built from 15 residues. CDR3 in DNA: TGCAGCGTCCTAGAACCGGGACTAGGTTCGGGGGCGCAGTTCTTC. Its protein product is CSVLEPGLGSGAQFF.

The J gene is TRBJ2-1, the V gene TRBV18; 9 bases line up with TRBD1. The CDR3 extends over 15 amino acids. Germline loops: CDR1 KGHSH, CDR2 LQKENI. Trimming took 6 bases from V and 2 from J; bases not matched to a gene: 5. The CDR3 DNA follows: TGTGCCAGCTCTCGAGGGACAGGGACCTACAATGAGCAGTTCTTC. It encodes CASSRGTGTYNEQFF.

The rearrangement joins TRBV28 to TRBJ2-4; D perhaps matches TRBD2 (5 bases). Germline V CDR1 and CDR2: MDHEN, SYDVKM. The CDR3 totals 13 residues. Trimming removed 3 bases at V and 5 bases at J, with 8 bases between. This chain's CDR3 is CASSFPGENIQYF. DNA for the CDR3: TGTGCCAGCAGTTTCCCCGGGGAAAACATTCAGTACTTC.

Of note for this clone: Other DNA sequences in this sample translate to the same CDR3. The chain is built from TRBV5-1 and TRBJ2-5; no clear D. The V end was cut by 0 bases, the J end by 1 base, with 7 bases between. CDR1 and CDR2 from the germline V gene are SGHRS and YFSETQ. The CDR3 is 14 amino acids. CDR3 protein: CASSLDSTQETQYF. The CDR3 DNA is TGCGCCAGCAGCTTGGACAGTACCCAAGAGACCCAGTACTTC.

This rearrangement joins TRBV7-8 to TRBJ1-6; no clear D gene. CDR1 and CDR2 (germline): SGHVS, FQNEAQ. Trimming took 1 base from V and 5 from J, leaving 6 bases between them. The CDR3 contains 14 residues. The chain's CDR3 is CASSLGQDNSPLHF. DNA for the CDR3: TGTGCCAGCAGCTTAGGTCAGGATAATTCACCCCTCCACTTT.

The rearrangement joins TRBV6-2 or TRBV6-3 to TRBJ2-1; possibly TRBD1 for D (6 bases). V dropped 6 bases and J dropped 3 bases, with 21 bases sitting between them. Germline loops: CDR1 MNHEY, CDR2 SVGEGT. The CDR3 has 17 amino acids. DNA of the CDR3: TGTGCCAGCAGCCACCTAACACAGGGCACCTACTACAATGAGCAGTTCTTC. Protein sequence: CASSHLTQGTYYNEQFF.

The table lists this clone with a count of one. The chain uses TRBV5-3 and TRBJ2-5; no definite D call. TRBV5-3 qualifies as an ORF whose function is uncertain. V dropped 10 bases and J dropped 1 base, with 5 bases sitting between them. The CDR3 runs 10 residues. The CDR3 coding sequence is TGTGCCTCTTCCCAAGAGACCCAGTACTTC. This codes for CASSQETQYF.

The V gene is TRBV19, the J gene TRBJ1-5; 7 nucleotides agree with TRBD1. Germline V gene sequence: CDR1 LNHDA, CDR2 SQIVND (reference sequence). The CDR3 spans 15 residues. Losses at the gene ends were 2 bases for V and 3 bases for J; bases not matched to a gene: 4. The chain's CDR3 is CASSITTGHNQPQHF. The CDR3 DNA reads TGTGCCAGTAGTATAACGACAGGGCACAATCAGCCCCAGCATTTT.